This TCR beta chain was sequenced during a study of T cell responses to AZD1222 COVID-19 vaccine. Study-wide results and caveats: A rise in Spike-specific TCR breadth and depth followed two AZD1222 doses. White British donors predominated, females outnumbered males, and clonal diversity was possibly underestimated.

The protocol was immunoSEQ multiplex PCR, while the TCRdb copy is restricted to in-frame clones and leaves out a portion. The sample holds tens of thousands of clones, around nine tenths seen once. Of note for this clone: Its target is not known.

The CDR3 totals 10 residues. Germline V gene data show CDR1 as SQVTM and CDR2 as ANQGSEA. Trimming removed 2 bases at V and 6 bases at J, with 4 bases between. The chain couples TRBV29-1 to TRBJ1-1; D unclear. This TCR was sampled from an adult in good health. Material: peripheral blood, obtained on day 0 of AZD1222 vaccination. CDR3 in amino acids: CSVEMPEAFF. CDR3 sequence (DNA): TGCAGCGTTGAAATGCCTGAAGCTTTCTTT. Using reference TRBV29-1 and TRBJ1-1 for the parts outside the CDR3, the full variable domain is SAVISQKPSRDICQRGTSLTIQCQVDSQVTMMFWYRQQPGQSLTLIATANQGSEATYESGFVIDKFPISRPNLTFSTLTVSNMSPEDSSIYLCSVEMPEAFFGQGTRLTVV.